What follows is one TCR beta chain and its context. This sample was included in a study of blood T cell repertoires in COVID-19. The CDR3 has 15 residues. Germline CDR1 and CDR2: SGHVS and FQNEAQ. Trimming cost V 5 bases and J 4 bases, with 17 bases left between them. Sequenced by immunoSEQ multiplex PCR; TCRdb stores in-frame clones only, minus some. The table lists fewer than 250,000 clones, 83% of them singletons, with approximately 4.8% in the top ten. This receptor was obtained from a woman aged 45-65 years who had been exposed to COVID-19. The chain couples TRBV7-8 to TRBJ1-1, with TRBD1 as a possible D gene (6 bases). Source material: PBMCs or T cells enriched from blood (not recorded which). CDR3 in DNA: TGTGCCAGCAGCCGGGGGGGGCCAGGGAGCACTGAAGCTTTCTTT. Its translation: CASSRGGPGSTEAFF.